Sequencing of this T cell receptor beta chain was carried out in a study of cytomegalovirus exposure and HLA in healthy donors. Regarding the study as a whole: Rarity marked most TCR sequences, yet some public TCRs occurred in many donors. The Asian-associated ancestry cluster reportedly had fewer N-insertions than the roughly 700-donor mean in a later analysis.

This cohort consisted of healthy bone marrow donors. This clone occurred once. Antigen unknown. This CDR3 region has 16 residues. The J segment lost 2 bases and the V segment lost 2 bases, leaving 3 bases of the junction unmatched. The V gene's germline CDR1 is MGHRA and CDR2 YSYEKL. The PCR used 60 Vbeta and 13 Jbeta primers. Per the original data handling: Later work found 65 million to 85 million unique TCR beta chains, with roughly 11 million shared. TCRdb's table, derived via immunoSEQ multiplex PCR, lists solely in-frame clones and lacks some. V, J and clone size were drawn from that table, and D and trimming were deduced from the DNA. The repertoire holds 120,000 to 150,000 clones, with 82% as singletons.

This rearrangement joins TRBV4-1 to TRBJ2-2; 9 nucleotides agree with TRBD2. Sequenced sample: PBMCs. This sequence originates from a man aged 18 to 35 in good health and CMV-seropositive. In nucleotides, the CDR3 is TGCGCCAGCAGCCAACCTAGCGGGGTAAACACCGGGGAGCTGTTTTTT. This translates into CASSQPSGVNTGELFF.